The rows below give T cell receptor beta chains drawn from one sample of a study of monozygotic twins with cystic fibrosis. Some clones are missing from TCRdb's copy, which holds only in-frame ones; the method was immunoSEQ multiplex PCR. The sample consists of about 20,000 clones, almost 97% of them appearing once. The source material was blood. These receptors all come from a girl aged 2 to 9 with cystic fibrosis. CDR3s include the opening cysteine and the closing phenylalanine or tryptophan. Fields, in order: J gene, clone size, V gene, D gene, CDR3 DNA, CDR3 protein. A D gene is named only where the DNA matches it firmly. For some rows the clone size is stated as once, few or many, or as a class when expanded; others skip it.

J gene: TRBJ2-5
clone size: .
V gene: TRBV29-1
D gene: .
CDR3 DNA: TGCAGCGTTGAACGGGGGCAAGAGGAGACCCAGTACTTC
CDR3 protein: CSVERGQEETQYF

J gene: TRBJ2-5
clone size: .
V gene: TRBV5-4
D gene: TRBD2
CDR3 DNA: TGTGCCAGCAGCTTGGCCTGGAGCGGGGGGTCCCAAGAGACCCAGTACTTC
CDR3 protein: CASSLAWSGGSQETQYF

J gene: TRBJ2-7
clone size: .
V gene: TRBV11-2
D gene: .
CDR3 DNA: TGTGCCAGCAGCTTAGGGGGGGGCCTCTACGAGCAGTACTTC
CDR3 protein: CASSLGGGLYEQYF

J gene: TRBJ1-6
clone size: .
V gene: TRBV6-5
D gene: TRBD1
CDR3 DNA: TGTGCCAGCAGTTACTCGACAGGGGGCGATTCACCCCTCCACTTT
CDR3 protein: CASSYSTGGDSPLHF

J gene: TRBJ1-6
clone size: .
V gene: TRBV6-1
D gene: .
CDR3 DNA: TGTGCCAGCAGTGTCTTGGGACAAGGGGACAATTCACCCCTCCACTTT
CDR3 protein: CASSVLGQGDNSPLHF

J gene: TRBJ2-2
clone size: .
V gene: TRBV18
D gene: .
CDR3 DNA: TGTGCCAGCTCACCTGTTACTAGCCCCGCCGGGGAGCTGTTTTTT
CDR3 protein: CASSPVTSPAGELFF

J gene: TRBJ1-1
clone size: .
V gene: TRBV7-8
D gene: .
CDR3 DNA: TGTGCCAGCAGCTCCAGGGGTGAGGACACTGAAGCTTTCTTT
CDR3 protein: CASSSRGEDTEAFF

J gene: TRBJ2-7
clone size: .
V gene: TRBV6-1
D gene: .
CDR3 DNA: TGTGCCAGCATTACTGGGACGGATAGCTCCTACGAGCAGTACTTC
CDR3 protein: CASITGTDSSYEQYF

J gene: TRBJ2-7
clone size: .
V gene: TRBV6-1
D gene: TRBD1
CDR3 DNA: TGTGCCAGCAGTGTGCTTCCGGGACAGGGGCCCGGGGAGCAGTACTTC
CDR3 protein: CASSVLPGQGPGEQYF

J gene: TRBJ2-1
clone size: .
V gene: TRBV5-1
D gene: .
CDR3 DNA: TGCGCCAGCAGATTACTAGCCAATGAGCAGTTCTTC
CDR3 protein: CASRLLANEQFF

J gene: TRBJ1-2
clone size: .
V gene: TRBV6-1
D gene: TRBD1
CDR3 DNA: TGTGCCAGCGTAAGGGCCTCAGGGGGGGGCTACACCTTC
CDR3 protein: CASVRASGGGYTF

J gene: TRBJ2-5
clone size: .
V gene: TRBV7-9
D gene: TRBD2
CDR3 DNA: TGTGCCAGCAGCTCAGAATTTGGACTAGCGGGGGGGCCGAGGGAGACCCAGTACTTC
CDR3 protein: CASSSEFGLAGGPRETQYF

J gene: TRBJ2-7
clone size: .
V gene: TRBV5-1
D gene: TRBD2
CDR3 DNA: TGCGCCAGCAGGACTAGCGGGGGGCTCAACTCCTACGAGCAGTACTTC
CDR3 protein: CASRTSGGLNSYEQYF

J gene: TRBJ2-5
clone size: .
V gene: TRBV7-2
D gene: TRBD1
CDR3 DNA: TGTGCCAGCAGCCAGGGACAGGGGAGTGAGACCCAGTACTTC
CDR3 protein: CASSQGQGSETQYF

J gene: TRBJ2-5
clone size: .
V gene: TRBV19
D gene: TRBD1
CDR3 DNA: TGTGCCAGTAGTATTGGGACAGGCCCATCCCCAGAGACCCAGTACTTC
CDR3 protein: CASSIGTGPSPETQYF

J gene: TRBJ2-5
clone size: .
V gene: TRBV2
D gene: .
CDR3 DNA: TGTGCCAGCAGTCCCTACCCTGCGGAGACCCAGTACTTC
CDR3 protein: CASSPYPAETQYF

J gene: TRBJ1-1
clone size: once
V gene: TRBV20-1
D gene: .
CDR3 DNA: TGCAGTCCCCAACGGGGGGAAGCTTTCTTT
CDR3 protein: CSPQRGEAFF

J gene: TRBJ1-6
clone size: .
V gene: TRBV7-8
D gene: .
CDR3 DNA: TGTGCCAGCAGCTTAGAAGTAGGCAGGGACCGGTCACCCCTCCACTTT
CDR3 protein: CASSLEVGRDRSPLHF

J gene: TRBJ2-7
clone size: .
V gene: TRBV5-1
D gene: .
CDR3 DNA: TGCGCCAGCAGCTTCGAGACAGTCCGGTCCTACGAGCAGTACTTC
CDR3 protein: CASSFETVRSYEQYF

J gene: TRBJ2-3
clone size: .
V gene: TRBV5-6
D gene: TRBD2
CDR3 DNA: TGTGCCAGCAGCTTCCGGACTAGCGGGGTCACAGATACGCAGTATTTT
CDR3 protein: CASSFRTSGVTDTQYF

J gene: TRBJ1-1
clone size: once
V gene: TRBV5-1
D gene: .
CDR3 DNA: TGCGCCAGCAGCTTGGCAGGGACTCTGAACACTGAAGCTTTCTTT
CDR3 protein: CASSLAGTLNTEAFF

J gene: TRBJ2-5
clone size: .
V gene: TRBV7-9
D gene: .
CDR3 DNA: TGTGCCAGCAGCACTAAAGGGGGAGGAGAGACCCAGTACTTC
CDR3 protein: CASSTKGGGETQYF

J gene: TRBJ1-2
clone size: once
V gene: TRBV4-3
D gene: .
CDR3 DNA: TGCGCCAGCACTCCCAGTACAGGGAATAACTATGGCTACACCTTC
CDR3 protein: CASTPSTGNNYGYTF

J gene: TRBJ1-5
clone size: .
V gene: TRBV19
D gene: .
CDR3 DNA: TGTGCCAGTAGTACAGGGTTCCGCAATCAGCCCCAGCATTTT
CDR3 protein: CASSTGFRNQPQHF

J gene: TRBJ1-2
clone size: .
V gene: TRBV9
D gene: TRBD1
CDR3 DNA: TGTGCCAGCAGCGCCTCGACAGGGGCCTATGGCTACACCTTC
CDR3 protein: CASSASTGAYGYTF

J gene: TRBJ2-7
clone size: .
V gene: TRBV7-2
D gene: .
CDR3 DNA: TGTGCCAGCAGCCCCTCCGGGCCCTACGAGCAGTACTTC
CDR3 protein: CASSPSGPYEQYF

J gene: TRBJ2-1
clone size: .
V gene: TRBV7-9
D gene: .
CDR3 DNA: TGTGCCAGCAGCCCAGATTGGAATGAGCAGTTCTTC
CDR3 protein: CASSPDWNEQFF

J gene: TRBJ1-6
clone size: .
V gene: TRBV30
D gene: .
CDR3 DNA: TGTGCCTGGAGGCAGGGTCTCCGTTCACCCCTCCACTTT
CDR3 protein: CAWRQGLRSPLHF

J gene: TRBJ1-5
clone size: .
V gene: TRBV2
D gene: .
CDR3 DNA: TGTGCCAGCAGTGGAACAGGTGGCAATCAGCCCCAGCATTTT
CDR3 protein: CASSGTGGNQPQHF

J gene: TRBJ1-6
clone size: .
V gene: TRBV5-4
D gene: TRBD1
CDR3 DNA: TGTGCCAGCAGCAACCCGGACAGGGTTCGGGCACCCCTCCACTTT
CDR3 protein: CASSNPDRVRAPLHF

J gene: TRBJ1-6
clone size: .
V gene: TRBV11-3
D gene: .
CDR3 DNA: TGTGCCAGCAGCCCCAGGACGGGGGGCATGAATTCACCCCTCCACTTT
CDR3 protein: CASSPRTGGMNSPLHF

J gene: TRBJ1-1
clone size: once
V gene: TRBV29-1
D gene: .
CDR3 DNA: TGCAGCTTACACCTCCAGGGGCACACTGAAGCTTTCTTT
CDR3 protein: CSLHLQGHTEAFF

J gene: TRBJ2-1
clone size: .
V gene: TRBV6-5
D gene: TRBD1
CDR3 DNA: TGTGCCAGCAGTCGACAGGGGGCTTACAATGAGCAGTTCTTC
CDR3 protein: CASSRQGAYNEQFF

J gene: TRBJ1-1
clone size: .
V gene: TRBV10-3
D gene: .
CDR3 DNA: TGTGCCACCCACCAGGGCCCGAACACTGAAGCTTTCTTT
CDR3 protein: CATHQGPNTEAFF

J gene: TRBJ1-1
clone size: .
V gene: TRBV7-8
D gene: .
CDR3 DNA: TGTGCCAGCAATTGGGAGGGAGGCACTGAAGCTTTCTTT
CDR3 protein: CASNWEGGTEAFF

J gene: TRBJ1-6
clone size: .
V gene: TRBV11-3
D gene: TRBD1
CDR3 DNA: TGTGCCAGCAGCTTAGATTCAGGGGGAAATTCACCCCTCCACTTT
CDR3 protein: CASSLDSGGNSPLHF

J gene: TRBJ1-3
clone size: .
V gene: TRBV6-5
D gene: .
CDR3 DNA: TGTGCCAGCCGGTTAGGGGCAACCTCTGGAAACACCATATATTTT
CDR3 protein: CASRLGATSGNTIYF

J gene: TRBJ2-1
clone size: .
V gene: TRBV7-6
D gene: .
CDR3 DNA: TGTGCCAGCAGCCAAGGGACACTCTCCTACAATGAGCAGTTCTTC
CDR3 protein: CASSQGTLSYNEQFF

J gene: TRBJ2-5
clone size: .
V gene: TRBV7-2
D gene: .
CDR3 DNA: TGTGCCAGCAGCTTAGAACAGGGCCTATCTTCATACTTC
CDR3 protein: CASSLEQGLSSYF

J gene: TRBJ1-4
clone size: .
V gene: TRBV5-1
D gene: .
CDR3 DNA: TGCGCCAGCAGCTTGGTGGGGGATCAGGAAAAACTGTTTTTT
CDR3 protein: CASSLVGDQEKLFF

J gene: TRBJ2-7
clone size: .
V gene: TRBV6-6
D gene: .
CDR3 DNA: TGTGCCAGCAGTTACGTGGTCTGGGCTAGTTTCGACGAGCAGTACTTC
CDR3 protein: CASSYVVWASFDEQYF

J gene: TRBJ1-1
clone size: .
V gene: TRBV19
D gene: .
CDR3 DNA: TGTGCCAGTAGGAAGGGGTTCCCGAACACTGAAGCTTTCTTT
CDR3 protein: CASRKGFPNTEAFF

J gene: TRBJ1-6
clone size: once
V gene: TRBV18
D gene: .
CDR3 DNA: TGTGCCAGCTCACCACAGGACAGTAAGCATTCACCCCTCCACTTT
CDR3 protein: CASSPQDSKHSPLHF

J gene: TRBJ1-2
clone size: .
V gene: TRBV30
D gene: .
CDR3 DNA: TGTGCCTGGAGCGGGAGTGGGGGAAACTATGGCTACACCTTC
CDR3 protein: CAWSGSGGNYGYTF

J gene: TRBJ2-6
clone size: .
V gene: TRBV28
D gene: .
CDR3 DNA: TGTGCCAGCAGTTCCCAGGGACCTGGGGCCAACGTCCTGACTTTC
CDR3 protein: CASSSQGPGANVLTF

J gene: TRBJ1-3
clone size: .
V gene: TRBV28
D gene: .
CDR3 DNA: TGTGCCAGCAGTTCAGGGTTTTGGCGTAGCTCTGGAAACACCATATATTTT
CDR3 protein: CASSSGFWRSSGNTIYF

J gene: TRBJ1-2
clone size: once
V gene: TRBV9
D gene: .
CDR3 DNA: TGTGCCAGCAGCGTAGAGGACGCACCTAACTATGGCTACACCTTC
CDR3 protein: CASSVEDAPNYGYTF

J gene: TRBJ2-7
clone size: .
V gene: TRBV7-2
D gene: TRBD1
CDR3 DNA: TGTGCCAGCAGCCCCCGGGGGGGGACAGGGGGCTTGTACGAGCAGTACTTC
CDR3 protein: CASSPRGGTGGLYEQYF

J gene: TRBJ1-1
clone size: .
V gene: TRBV15
D gene: .
CDR3 DNA: TGTGCCACCAGCAGTACTAGGGTCACTGAAGCTTTCTTT
CDR3 protein: CATSSTRVTEAFF